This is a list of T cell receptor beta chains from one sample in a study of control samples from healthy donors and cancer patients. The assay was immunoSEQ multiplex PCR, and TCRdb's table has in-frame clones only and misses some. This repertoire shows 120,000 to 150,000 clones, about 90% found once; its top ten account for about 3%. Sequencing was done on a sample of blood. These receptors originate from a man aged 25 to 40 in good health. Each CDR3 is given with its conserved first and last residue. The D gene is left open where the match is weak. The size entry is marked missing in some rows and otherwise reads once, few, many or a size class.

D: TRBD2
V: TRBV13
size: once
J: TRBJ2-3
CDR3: CASSTRLAGGLSTDTQYF
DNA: TGTGCCAGCAGCACCCGACTAGCGGGGGGCCTTAGCACAGATACGCAGTATTTT

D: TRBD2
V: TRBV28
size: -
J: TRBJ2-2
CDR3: CASSFLTSGVETGELFF
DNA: TGTGCCAGCAGTTTCCTCACTAGCGGGGTAGAAACCGGGGAGCTGTTTTTT

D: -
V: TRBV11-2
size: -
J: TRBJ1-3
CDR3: CASSLTSGNTIYF
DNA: TGTGCCAGCAGCTTAACCTCTGGAAACACCATATATTTT

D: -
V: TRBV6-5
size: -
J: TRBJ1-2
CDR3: CASSYSGRGGYTF
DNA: TGTGCCAGCAGTTACTCCGGCAGGGGCGGCTACACCTTC

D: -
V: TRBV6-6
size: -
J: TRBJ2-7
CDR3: CASSPISYEQYF
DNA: TGTGCCAGCAGCCCCATCTCCTACGAGCAGTACTTC

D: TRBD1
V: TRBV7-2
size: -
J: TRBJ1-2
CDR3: CASSDTGTGGGGYTF
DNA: TGTGCCAGCAGCGATACCGGGACAGGGGGCGGTGGCTACACCTTC

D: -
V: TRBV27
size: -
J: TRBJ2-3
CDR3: CASRGPNTDTQYF
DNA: TGTGCCAGCAGGGGACCAAACACAGATACGCAGTATTTT

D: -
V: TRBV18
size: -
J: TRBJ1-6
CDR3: CASSPAVGGAEDSPLHF
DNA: TGTGCCAGCTCACCAGCCGTGGGAGGGGCCGAAGATTCACCCCTCCACTTT

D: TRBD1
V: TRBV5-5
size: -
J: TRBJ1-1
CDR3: CASSFRGGMNTEAFF
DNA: TGTGCCAGCAGCTTCAGGGGGGGAATGAACACTGAAGCTTTCTTT

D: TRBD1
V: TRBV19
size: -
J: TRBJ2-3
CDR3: CASSIRTGSRITDTQYF
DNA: TGTGCCAGTAGTATACGGACAGGGTCCCGAATTACAGATACGCAGTATTTT

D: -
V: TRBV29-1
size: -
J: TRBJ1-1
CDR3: CSVEPNEGTEAFF
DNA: TGCAGCGTTGAACCAAATGAGGGAACTGAAGCTTTCTTT

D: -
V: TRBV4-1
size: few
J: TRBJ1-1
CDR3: CATRNRAVNTEAFF
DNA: TGCGCCACTCGGAACAGGGCCGTGAACACTGAAGCTTTCTTT

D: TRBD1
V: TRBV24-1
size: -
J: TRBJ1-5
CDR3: CATRGQVPQPQHF
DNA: TGTGCCACCAGGGGACAGGTACCTCAGCCCCAGCATTTT

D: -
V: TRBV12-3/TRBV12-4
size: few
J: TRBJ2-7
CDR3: CASSSMDSHEQYF
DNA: TGTGCCAGCAGCTCTATGGACAGTCACGAGCAGTACTTC

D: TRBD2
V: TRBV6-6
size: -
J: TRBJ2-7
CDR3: CASSPRTSGGSYEQYF
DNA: TGTGCCAGCAGTCCGAGAACTAGCGGGGGGAGCTACGAGCAGTACTTC

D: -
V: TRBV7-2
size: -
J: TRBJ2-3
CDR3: CASSLGLGRGPSSTQYF
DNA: TGTGCCAGCAGCTTAGGGTTAGGGCGGGGGCCTAGTAGTACGCAGTATTTT

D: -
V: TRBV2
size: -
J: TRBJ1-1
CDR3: CASRLPGQLNTEAFF
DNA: TGTGCCAGCAGACTTCCAGGACAGTTGAACACTGAAGCTTTCTTT

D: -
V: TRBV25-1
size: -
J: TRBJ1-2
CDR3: CASSVFTGGYTF
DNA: TGTGCCAGCAGTGTCTTCACAGGAGGCTACACCTTC

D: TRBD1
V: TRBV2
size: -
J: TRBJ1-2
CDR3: CASSQGQGWNYGYTF
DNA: TGTGCCAGCAGCCAAGGACAGGGGTGGAACTATGGCTACACCTTC

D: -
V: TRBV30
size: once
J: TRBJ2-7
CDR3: CAWSTGLVSEQQYF
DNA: TGTGCCTGGAGTACAGGGTTGGTAAGCGAGCAGCAGTACTTC

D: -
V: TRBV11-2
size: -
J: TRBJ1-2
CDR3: CASSRPKDGYTF
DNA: TGTGCCAGCAGTAGGCCGAAAGATGGCTACACCTTC

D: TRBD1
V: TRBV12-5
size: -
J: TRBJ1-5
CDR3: CASATTGRQPQHF
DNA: TGTGCTAGTGCCACGACAGGGCGTCAGCCCCAGCATTTT

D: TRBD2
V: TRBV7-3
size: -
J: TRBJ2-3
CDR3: CASSLIGGGLSDTQYF
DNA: TGTGCCAGCAGCTTAATCGGCGGGGGTTTGTCAGATACGCAGTATTTT

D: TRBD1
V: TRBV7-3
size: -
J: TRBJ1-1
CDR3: CASSLRTGGEAFF
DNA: TGTGCCAGCAGCTTAAGGACAGGAGGGGAAGCTTTCTTT

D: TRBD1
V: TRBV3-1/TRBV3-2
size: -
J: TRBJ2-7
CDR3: CASSQDGTGDYEQYF
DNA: TGTGCCAGCAGCCAAGACGGGACAGGGGACTACGAGCAGTACTTC

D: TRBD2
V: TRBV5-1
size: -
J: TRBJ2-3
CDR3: CATRLAYSTDTQYF
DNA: TGCGCCACCAGACTAGCATATAGCACAGATACGCAGTATTTT